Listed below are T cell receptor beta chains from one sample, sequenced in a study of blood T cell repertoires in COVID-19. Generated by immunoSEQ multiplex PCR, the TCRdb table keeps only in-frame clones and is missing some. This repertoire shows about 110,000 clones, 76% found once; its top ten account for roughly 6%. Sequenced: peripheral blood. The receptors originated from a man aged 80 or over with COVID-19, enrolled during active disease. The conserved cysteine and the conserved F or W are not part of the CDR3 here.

cdr3_aa: ASTHRGVNTGELF
j_call: TRBJ2-2
v_call: TRBV7-9

cdr3_aa: ASSLFMQGDQPQH
j_call: TRBJ1-5
v_call: TRBV28

cdr3_aa: ASSYGLAYEQY
j_call: TRBJ2-7
v_call: TRBV6-2/TRBV6-3

cdr3_aa: ASSPPSVHEQF
j_call: TRBJ2-1
v_call: TRBV18

cdr3_aa: ASRPPGLVEGYT
j_call: TRBJ1-2
v_call: TRBV7-8

cdr3_aa: ASSFTLLTGETQY
j_call: TRBJ2-5
v_call: TRBV7-8

cdr3_aa: ASRGGGVSPLH
j_call: TRBJ1-6
v_call: TRBV7-8

cdr3_aa: ASSPLEGGYT
j_call: TRBJ1-2
v_call: TRBV7-9

cdr3_aa: SVDGTENYGYT
j_call: TRBJ1-2
v_call: TRBV29-1

cdr3_aa: ASSQRREAPDTQY
j_call: TRBJ2-3
v_call: TRBV7-2

cdr3_aa: ASSRSVAGYTGELF
j_call: TRBJ2-2
v_call: TRBV18

cdr3_aa: ASSLTGAGSGNTIY
j_call: TRBJ1-3
v_call: TRBV7-3

cdr3_aa: ASSPARGAYEQY
j_call: TRBJ2-7
v_call: TRBV6-5

cdr3_aa: ASSPSAGGSYERY
j_call: TRBJ2-7
v_call: TRBV18

cdr3_aa: ASSGGQTLPLH
j_call: TRBJ1-6
v_call: TRBV9

cdr3_aa: ASSIPLGDPSTDTQY
j_call: TRBJ2-3
v_call: TRBV28

cdr3_aa: ASSQVAGPYNEQF
j_call: TRBJ2-1
v_call: TRBV4-1

cdr3_aa: ASRAGDNEQF
j_call: TRBJ2-1
v_call: TRBV28

cdr3_aa: ASSSRQGYTGELF
j_call: TRBJ2-2
v_call: TRBV28

cdr3_aa: ASSLAARGYNEQF
j_call: TRBJ2-1
v_call: TRBV7-9

cdr3_aa: ASSRTPGGQF
j_call: TRBJ2-1
v_call: TRBV7-8

cdr3_aa: ASDEGEYRGETQY
j_call: TRBJ2-5
v_call: TRBV2

cdr3_aa: ASSPRSGRNTEAF
j_call: TRBJ1-1
v_call: TRBV18

cdr3_aa: ASSWASNQPQH
j_call: TRBJ1-5
v_call: TRBV19

cdr3_aa: ASSGTGEVADTQY
j_call: TRBJ2-3
v_call: TRBV5-1

cdr3_aa: ASRFGGELF
j_call: TRBJ2-2
v_call: TRBV27

cdr3_aa: ASRRGGINNEQF
j_call: TRBJ2-1
v_call: TRBV27

cdr3_aa: ASSPRAGLAGSSETQY
j_call: TRBJ2-5
v_call: TRBV18

cdr3_aa: ASSNLQGRNEAF
j_call: TRBJ1-1
v_call: TRBV28

cdr3_aa: SVDGGSYEQY
j_call: TRBJ2-7
v_call: TRBV29-1

cdr3_aa: ASSRGTSANGEQF
j_call: TRBJ2-1
v_call: TRBV5-5

cdr3_aa: ASSLAGGYNEQF
j_call: TRBJ2-1
v_call: TRBV28

cdr3_aa: ASSSRTVTDTQY
j_call: TRBJ2-3
v_call: TRBV27

cdr3_aa: ASSYFLSGAKAF
j_call: TRBJ1-1
v_call: TRBV6-2/TRBV6-3

cdr3_aa: ASSLLTEGLAGELF
j_call: TRBJ2-2
v_call: TRBV28

cdr3_aa: ASSLLGATNEKLF
j_call: TRBJ1-4
v_call: TRBV5-1

cdr3_aa: ASSQEIAGGDDRNIQY
j_call: TRBJ2-4
v_call: TRBV3-1/TRBV3-2

cdr3_aa: AWSGGSGEKLF
j_call: TRBJ1-4
v_call: TRBV30

cdr3_aa: ASSARTSGRSETQY
j_call: TRBJ2-5
v_call: TRBV13

cdr3_aa: ASSLDRGTYEQY
j_call: TRBJ2-7
v_call: TRBV5-4

cdr3_aa: ASSFSGGGYGYT
j_call: TRBJ1-2
v_call: TRBV11-1

cdr3_aa: ATSTFRGRESQETQY
j_call: TRBJ2-5
v_call: TRBV15

cdr3_aa: ASRYGVTGNTEAF
j_call: TRBJ1-1
v_call: TRBV5-4

cdr3_aa: ASGLAGEGTHNEQF
j_call: TRBJ2-1
v_call: TRBV12-5

cdr3_aa: ASSQTSGNTGELF
j_call: TRBJ2-2
v_call: TRBV14

cdr3_aa: ASSLRRGTPSGSTDTQY
j_call: TRBJ2-3
v_call: TRBV7-9

cdr3_aa: ASSLRDRRPDTQY
j_call: TRBJ2-3
v_call: TRBV14